This entry lists 25 T cell receptor beta chains sequenced from one sample in a study of beta chain features in type 1 diabetes. Expressed TCRB transcripts were sequenced because the entire RNA isolate underwent reverse transcription. Profiled with immunoSEQ multiplex PCR; TCRdb holds only in-frame clones, not every one. The sample contains hundreds of thousands of clones, more than 11% of which appear only once. The sequenced sample consisted of naive CD4+ T cells from blood. The receptors originated from a man between 25 and 39 years old in good health.

This clone was detected a few times. The rearrangement joins TRBV5-1 to TRBJ2-2; D is ambiguous. Trimming removed 4 bases from V and 7 bases from J, with 8 bases in between. Germline lookup yields CDR1 SGHRS and CDR2 YFSETQ. The CDR3 consists of 12 residues. The CDR3 here is CASSVDRGELFF. The CDR3 DNA follows: TGCGCCAGCAGCGTCGACCGCGGGGAGCTGTTTTTT.

The chain joins TRBV6-6 to TRBJ2-5; TRBD2 matches 10 bases. The germline gives CDR1 MNHNY, CDR2 SVGAGI (reference sequence). V was clipped by 5 bases and J by 0 bases; unmatched bases: 6. This CDR3 comprises 16 residues. Written as DNA, the CDR3 is TGTGCCAGCAGTCCTAGAGCGGGGGGGAACCAAGAGACCCAGTACTTC. Protein product: CASSPRAGGNQETQYF.

This clone has more than one count but fewer than ten. The same CDR3 arises from other DNA sequences in this sample as well. The V gene is TRBV30, the J gene TRBJ1-5; 7 bases map to TRBD1. This CDR3 has 14 amino acids. Trimming cost V 0 bases and J 1 base; bases outside gene matches: 0. CDR1 is GTSNPN, CDR2 SVGIG, per germline (reference sequence). This chain's CDR3 is CAWSVGQSNQPQHF. CDR3 DNA sequence: TGTGCCTGGAGTGTGGGACAGAGCAATCAGCCCCAGCATTTT.

This clone was seen a handful of times. The same CDR3 arises from other DNA sequences in this sample as well. The rearrangement joins TRBV7-9 to TRBJ2-3; TRBD2 might be the D (5 bases). The CDR3 has 11 residues. The V and J ends lost 8 bases and 4 bases respectively, with 7 bases between them. The germline CDR1 and CDR2 sequences are SEHNR and FQNEAQ (reference sequence). CDR3 region: CASSRADTQYF. The CDR3 DNA is TGTGCCAGCTCGCGGGCAGATACGCAGTATTTT.

This clone was counted between two and nine times. Within the sample, other DNA sequences also encode this same CDR3. J is TRBJ2-1 and V is TRBV9; D is unresolved. The CDR3 consists of 12 residues. Germline CDR1 and CDR2: SGDLS and YYNGEE. V lost 0 bases and J lost 8, with 6 bases in between. The CDR3 sequence is CASSVEGYEQFF. CDR3 sequence (DNA): TGTGCCAGCAGCGTAGAAGGTTATGAGCAGTTCTTC.

V usage is TRBV29-1 and J usage is TRBJ2-2, with 13 nucleotides matching TRBD2. V lost 5 bases, J lost 1 base, and 1 base stayed unmatched. The CDR3 consists of 15 residues. From germline, CDR1 is SQVTM and CDR2 ANQGSEA. For the CDR3, the DNA is TGCAGCGTTAGGACTAGCGGGGGGAACACCGGGGAGCTGTTTTTT. Its translation: CSVRTSGGNTGELFF.

This clone was detected a few times. In DNA form, the CDR3 reads TGTGCCAGCAGCTTCCTGGCCGACTACGGTGAGCAGTTCTTC. Its protein product is CASSFLADYGEQFF. The chain combines TRBV7-9 with TRBJ2-1, with a possible D match to TRBD2 (5 bases). V was shortened by 3 bases and J by 9 bases, with 15 bases between the two germline ends. CDR1 SEHNR and CDR2 FQNEAQ come from the germline V gene (reference sequence). The CDR3 loop spans 14 amino acids.

V is TRBV9 and J is TRBJ1-4; TRBD1 aligns across 9 bases. CDR3 size: 15 residues. V gave up 3 bases and J gave up 5 bases; unmatched junction bases: 5. The germline CDR1 and CDR2 sequences are SGDLS and YYNGEE. CDR3 sequence reads: CASSAQGAPNEKLFF. The CDR3 DNA follows: TGTGCCAGCAGCGCACAGGGGGCCCCCAATGAAAAACTGTTTTTT.

This clone occurred a few times. The chain combines TRBV4-3 with TRBJ2-3; the match to TRBD1 covers 9 bases. The V segment lost 3 bases and the J segment 0 bases; nucleotides outside the gene matches: 7. The length of the CDR3 is 17 residues. Germline assignment: CDR1 LGHNA and CDR2 YSLEER. The CDR3 loop is CASSQFPTGGSTDTQYF. CDR3 DNA sequence: TGCGCCAGCAGCCAGTTCCCTACAGGGGGCAGCACAGATACGCAGTATTTT.

The chain carries TRBV6-1 and TRBJ2-7; perhaps TRBD2 as D (5 bases). The germline V gene encodes CDR1 MNHNS and CDR2 SASEGT. Between the trimmed V and J ends, which lost 5 bases and 6 bases, there was a span of 17 bases. CDR3 length: 14 residues. The CDR3 DNA reads as TGTGCCAGCAGTTTCGCCCTGGACGGGGTCGAGCAGTACGTC. Encoded protein: CASSFALDGVEQYV.

V gene TRBV27 combines with J gene TRBJ2-1; no definite D call. V shed 2 bases and J shed 1 base, with 18 bases lying between them. CDR1 and CDR2 from the germline V gene are MNHEY and SMNVEV (reference sequence). This CDR3 has 18 residues. This CDR3 is CASSLLAGDLMSYNEQFF. CDR3 sequence (DNA): TGTGCCAGCAGTTTACTGGCAGGTGACCTAATGTCCTACAATGAGCAGTTCTTC.

Only a few counts were recorded for this clone. The gene calls are TRBV11-1 and TRBJ2-3, with D perhaps matching TRBD1 or TRBD2 (5 bases each). V dropped 6 bases and J dropped 2 bases, with 15 bases sitting between them. The CDR3 length is 15 residues. Germline assignment: CDR1 SGHAT and CDR2 FQDESV (reference sequence). The CDR3 sequence: CASSPPGPITDTQYF. The CDR3 DNA reads as TGTGCCAGCAGTCCGCCGGGACCAATCACAGATACGCAGTATTTT.

This clone came up a few times. J is TRBJ1-4 and V is TRBV29-1; D unresolved. Trimming shortened V by 0 bases and J by 4 bases, and 9 bases separated the two germline ends. Germline CDR1 and CDR2: SQVTM and ANQGSEA. The CDR3 runs to 14 residues. CDR3 DNA sequence: TGCAGCGTTGAAGAATGGCAGAGTAATGAAAAACTGTTTTTT. Translating it yields CSVEEWQSNEKLFF.

This clone was seen a handful of times. The V gene is TRBV5-1, the J gene TRBJ2-7; D unresolved. The germline V gene encodes CDR1 SGHRS and CDR2 YFSETQ. Trimming stripped 1 base from V and 0 bases from J, with 8 bases between. The CDR3 has 14 amino acids. CDR3 bases: TGCGCCAGCAGCTTGAACACCGTCTCCTACGAGCAGTACTTC. Its protein product is CASSLNTVSYEQYF.

The table lists this clone with a few counts. The V gene is TRBV29-1, the J gene TRBJ2-6; 8 bases align to TRBD1. The germline gives CDR1 SQVTM, CDR2 ANQGSEA. CDR3 length: 16 amino acids. V gave up 4 bases and J gave up 3 bases; unmatched junction bases: 8. The CDR3 protein is CSVVAGGLGGANVLTF. CDR3 sequence (DNA): TGCAGCGTTGTGGCAGGGGGCCTTGGTGGGGCCAACGTCCTGACTTTC.

The sample holds a few counts of this clone. At one end the junction does not follow the germline gene, possibly because of a read error. The J gene is TRBJ2-1, the V gene TRBV7-2; 11 bases align to TRBD2. CDR1 is SGHTA and CDR2 is FQGNSA in the germline V gene. The CDR3 has 16 residues. The CDR3 DNA follows: TGTGCCAGCAGCATAGCTAGCGGGAGGAACTACAATGAGCAGTTCTTC. Its protein product is CASSIASGRNYNEQFF.

V usage is TRBV6-6 and J usage is TRBJ2-1, with 12 bases identical to TRBD2. CDR3 length equals 16 residues. Germline V gene sequence: CDR1 MNHNY, CDR2 SVGAGI (reference sequence). V was clipped by 2 bases and J by 9 bases; unmatched bases: 8. The CDR3 loop reads CASSYPELAGGGEQFF. The DNA for the CDR3 is TGTGCCAGCAGTTACCCCGAACTAGCGGGGGGAGGTGAGCAGTTCTTC.

This clone came up a few times. V and J are TRBV15 and TRBJ2-4; D uncertain. Germline V lookup: CDR1 LNHNV, CDR2 YYDKDF (reference sequence). Trimming left V 0 bases short and J 0 bases short, with 9 bases between. The CDR3 runs to 16 residues. CDR3 in amino acids: CATSRDVTVAKNIQYF. The CDR3 DNA reads TGTGCCACCAGCAGAGACGTCACGGTAGCCAAAAACATTCAGTACTTC.

The chain recombines TRBV9 with TRBJ1-3, with D unclear. The CDR3 has 13 residues. V was cut by 3 bases and J by 4 bases, with 8 bases left in between. The germline CDR1 and CDR2 sequences are SGDLS and YYNGEE. CDR3 nucleotide sequence: TGTGCCAGCAGCGAGATGGAGGGAAACACCATATATTTT. It codes for CASSEMEGNTIYF.

This sequence joins TRBV6-5 and TRBJ1-2; D is ambiguous. The V and J ends lost 3 bases and 4 bases respectively, with 15 bases between them. The CDR3 consists of 15 residues. CDR1 and CDR2 (germline): MNHEY, SVGAGI. This CDR3 is CASSYSRSFPYGYTF. Written as DNA, the CDR3 is TGTGCCAGCAGTTATTCCAGGAGCTTCCCCTATGGCTACACCTTC.

This clone has a handful of counts. This sequence joins TRBV27 and TRBJ2-5; TRBD1 matches at 7 bases. In germline, CDR1 is MNHEY, CDR2 SMNVEV (reference sequence). V dropped 5 bases and J dropped 3; count of bases not matched to a gene: 15. This CDR3 contains 17 residues. CDR3: CASSPVETGPIEETQYF. The CDR3 DNA follows: TGTGCCAGCAGTCCTGTAGAGACAGGGCCCATCGAAGAGACCCAGTACTTC.

Only a few counts were recorded for this clone. The chain couples TRBV7-2 to TRBJ2-5; 7 bases fit TRBD1. The CDR3 length is 15 residues. With 5 bases clipped from V and 1 base from J, the junction kept 7 bases outside the gene matches. Germline CDR1 is SGHTA and CDR2 is FQGNSA. CDR3 amino acids: CASSPGRTGQETQYF. The DNA of the CDR3 is TGTGCCAGCAGCCCCGGAAGGACAGGCCAAGAGACCCAGTACTTC.

This clone showed up just a few times. The chain employs TRBV6-5 and TRBJ1-2; no clear D gene. CDR3 size: 12 residues. The V gene lost 6 bases and the J gene lost 4 bases, with 9 bases spanning the gap. Germline assignment: CDR1 MNHEY and CDR2 SVGAGI. The DNA of the CDR3 is TGTGCCAGCAGCCCCAATGGCTATGGCTACACCTTC. It is translated as CASSPNGYGYTF.

The chain carries TRBV19 and TRBJ1-4, with 7 positions matching TRBD1. Trimming removed 2 bases from V and 10 bases from J; junction bases left unmatched: 4. The CDR3 contains 13 residues. The germline gives CDR1 LNHDA, CDR2 SQIVND (reference sequence). The CDR3 coding sequence is TGTGCCAGTAGTATAATGGCAGGGGGAAAACTGTTTTTT. This gives the protein CASSIMAGGKLFF.

This clone was observed a few times. The chain uses TRBV21-1 and TRBJ2-7; the table calls TRBD1, which could not be checked here. TRBV21-1 is a pseudogene locus. The length of the CDR3 is 14 residues. The CDR3 DNA is TGTGCCAGCAGCAAACAGGGTGTGGCTTACGAGCAGTACTTC. Translated, it gives CASSKQGVAYEQYF.